This TCR beta chain was sequenced during a study of blood T cell repertoires in COVID-19. Study summary: PBMCs, B-cell-depleted T cells, or T cells were the source of the cDNA or gDNA that made up the material.

V lost 8 bases and J lost 7, with 12 bases in between. CDR3 length: 12 amino acids. Germline CDR1 and CDR2: MNHEY and SMNVEV (reference sequence). Method: immunoSEQ multiplex PCR; TCRdb's copy keeps in-frame clones and lacks some. The table has under 250,000 clones, over 75% seen once. Cohort placement rested on clinical history that participants reported themselves. Sequencing used PBMCs or T cells enriched from blood (not recorded which). This clonotype was obtained from a woman aged 25-40 years who had been exposed to COVID-19. The chain uses TRBV27 and TRBJ2-1, with a tentative D call TRBD2 (6 bases). The CDR3 region has the DNA TGTGCCAGCGCGGGACTTTCAAATGAGCAGTTCTTC. Translating gives CASAGLSNEQFF.